These 23 T cell receptor beta chains share one sample of origin, sequenced in a study of blood T cell repertoires in COVID-19. TCRdb keeps only in-frame clones here, not all; method: immunoSEQ multiplex PCR. The sample consists of roughly 300,000 clones, around 87% of them appearing once. Material: PBMCs or T cells enriched from blood (not recorded which). The receptor set was obtained from a woman in her thirties who had recovered from COVID-19.

J is TRBJ2-1 and V is TRBV27; 7 nucleotides match TRBD2. The CDR3 is 17 residues long. CDR1 is MNHEY and CDR2 is SMNVEV in the germline V gene (reference sequence). After removal of 1 base from V and 8 bases from J, the junction contained 14 bases not matched to a gene. The CDR3 here is CASSLFPPRDRGDEQFF. The CDR3 DNA is TGTGCCAGCAGTTTATTTCCTCCCCGGGACCGGGGGGATGAGCAGTTCTTC.

The chain couples TRBV18 to TRBJ1-6, with no clear D. CDR1 KGHSH and CDR2 LQKENI come from the germline V gene. V was trimmed by 4 bases and J by 6 bases, leaving 19 bases between them. This CDR3 is built from 17 residues. Here the CDR3 reads CASSLRGGPTLNSPLHF. The CDR3 DNA follows: TGTGCCAGCTCACTTCGCGGCGGTCCAACCCTTAATTCACCCCTCCACTTT.

The chain couples TRBV7-9 to TRBJ1-4; D gene ambiguous. Per germline, CDR1 SEHNR and CDR2 FQNEAQ (reference sequence). V lost 4 bases and J 8 bases, leaving 8 bases between the germline ends. The CDR3 contains 12 residues. The CDR3: CASSSPLEKLFF. The CDR3, as DNA: TGTGCCAGCAGCTCCCCCCTGGAAAAACTGTTTTTT.

This clone was seen a single time. This chain joins TRBV28 and TRBJ1-3; D unresolved. The germline gives CDR1 MDHEN, CDR2 SYDVKM. Trimming stripped 0 bases from V and 4 bases from J, with 4 bases between. The CDR3 runs to 13 residues. The CDR3 bases are TGTGCCAGCAGTTTATGGACAGGAAACACCATATATTTT. Amino acids: CASSLWTGNTIYF.

This clone was observed once. The chain combines TRBV5-1 with TRBJ2-5, with D perhaps TRBD1 (6 bases). The V gene's germline CDR1 is SGHRS and CDR2 YFSETQ. With 2 bases removed from V and 0 bases from J, the gap between germline ends came to 14 bases. The CDR3 is 16 residues long. CDR3: CASSLNGQTNQETQYF. As DNA, the CDR3 is TGCGCCAGCAGCTTAAACGGACAGACCAACCAAGAGACCCAGTACTTC.

The chain employs TRBV6-1 and TRBJ1-1; 8 nucleotides agree with TRBD1. The CDR3 runs 14 residues. With 2 bases clipped from V and 6 bases from J, the junction kept 5 bases outside the gene matches. Germline loops: CDR1 MNHNS, CDR2 SASEGT. The CDR3 nucleotides read TGTGCCAGCAGTGAAACCCAGGGGGCCTCTGAAGCTTTCTTT. Translation: CASSETQGASEAFF.

This sequence joins TRBV30 and TRBJ1-1; D remains ambiguous. CDR1 and CDR2 (germline): GTSNPN, SVGIG (reference sequence). CDR3 length equals 10 residues. Trimming removed 4 bases from V and 8 bases from J, with 8 bases in between. CDR3 nucleotide sequence: TGTGCCTGGAAAGCAGGAGAAGCTTTCTTT. Amino acids: CAWKAGEAFF.

The CDR3 DNA reads TGTGCCAGCAGCCCCCCAGGGGTGAACACTGAAGCTTTCTTT. Translating it yields CASSPPGVNTEAFF. This rearrangement joins TRBV11-2 to TRBJ1-1, with D perhaps matching TRBD1 (6 bases). V was shortened by 5 bases and J by 0 bases, with 10 bases between the two germline ends. Looked up from germline, CDR1 is SGHAT and CDR2 is FQNNGV. The CDR3 has 14 amino acids.

V usage is TRBV9 and J usage is TRBJ2-3; 7 nucleotides align to TRBD2. J lost 3 bases, V lost 4 bases, and 8 bases had no gene match. CDR1 is SGDLS and CDR2 is YYNGEE in the germline V gene. The CDR3 covers 15 residues. CDR3 nucleotide sequence: TGTGCCAGCAGCCCCCGGAGCGGGGATACAGATACGCAGTATTTT. It specifies CASSPRSGDTDTQYF.

V is TRBV18 and J is TRBJ1-1; 7 nucleotides align to TRBD1. This CDR3 region has 14 residues. Germline CDR1 reads KGHSH; CDR2 reads LQKENI. The V gene end was trimmed by 4 bases and the J gene end by 1 base; junction bases not matched to a gene: 3. CDR3 region: CASSLGQTNTEAFF. The CDR3, as DNA: TGTGCCAGCTCACTGGGACAGACGAACACTGAAGCTTTCTTT.

This chain links TRBV5-1 with TRBJ2-7; maybe TRBD1 (6 bases). The CDR3 runs to 14 residues. Between the trimmed V and J ends, which lost 2 bases and 3 bases, there was a span of 12 bases. Germline V gives CDR1 SGHRS, CDR2 YFSETQ. CDR3 sequence (DNA): TGCGCCAGCAGCTTCGGGCAGGGGATCTACGAGCAGTACTTC. It codes for CASSFGQGIYEQYF.

Regarding this clone: Other DNA sequences in this sample translate to the same CDR3. The chain has TRBV6-1 and TRBJ1-2; D might be TRBD1 (5 bases). The CDR3 is made up of 13 amino acids. The germline CDR1 and CDR2 sequences are MNHNS and SASEGT. Deletions cut 0 bases from V and 4 bases from J, with 6 bases between. The CDR3 spells CASSEAGGYGYTF. The DNA for the CDR3 is TGTGCCAGCAGTGAAGCGGGGGGCTATGGCTACACCTTC.

J is TRBJ1-2 and V is TRBV12-3 or TRBV12-4, with D unclear. CDR3 size: 13 residues. The germline V and J ends were trimmed by 3 bases and 6 bases, with 11 bases remaining between them. This chain's CDR3 is CASSLSGSDGYTF. CDR3 nucleotide sequence: TGTGCCAGCAGTTTGAGCGGGTCGGATGGCTACACCTTC.

V is TRBV5-1 and J is TRBJ1-2; 7 bases align to TRBD1. There are 16 residues in the CDR3. V dropped 4 bases and J dropped 3; count of bases not matched to a gene: 12. In germline, CDR1 is SGHRS, CDR2 YFSETQ. The CDR3 sequence is CASSPSIDREDYGYTF. The CDR3 DNA reads as TGCGCCAGCAGCCCATCTATAGACAGGGAGGACTATGGCTACACCTTC.

This chain uses TRBV5-4 with TRBJ1-2; 10 bases align to TRBD1. There are 15 residues in the CDR3. The germline CDR1 and CDR2 sequences are SGHNT and YYREEE (reference sequence). Germline trimming cut 0 bases from V and 5 bases from J; bases unmatched to any gene: 4. The CDR3: CASSLGGQGTYGYTF. CDR3 nucleotides: TGTGCCAGCAGCTTGGGGGGACAGGGGACGTATGGCTACACCTTC.

The V gene is TRBV2, the J gene TRBJ2-5, with TRBD2 as a possible D gene (5 bases). Trimming stripped 7 bases from V and 2 bases from J, with 8 bases between. This CDR3 is built from 12 residues. CDR1 and CDR2 (germline): SNHLY, FYNNEI. The DNA for the CDR3 is TGTGCCAGCACCACGGGGCAAGAGACCCAGTACTTC. Amino acid sequence: CASTTGQETQYF.

The chain links TRBV5-6 to TRBJ2-7; tentatively, D is TRBD1 (6 bases). Trimming left V 1 base short and J 2 bases short, with 13 bases between. Per germline, CDR1 SGHDT and CDR2 YYEEEE. The CDR3 is made up of 15 amino acids. The CDR3 DNA is TGTGCCAGCAGCTTGTTCGACAGGATGCCCTACGAGCAGTACTTC. Amino acids: CASSLFDRMPYEQYF.

The chain recombines TRBV9 with TRBJ2-1, with D perhaps TRBD2 (6 bases). The V and J ends lost 3 bases and 4 bases respectively, with 11 bases between them. CDR3 size: 14 residues. CDR1 is SGDLS, CDR2 YYNGEE, per germline. CDR3: CASSERDLYNEQFF. CDR3 DNA sequence: TGTGCCAGCAGCGAGAGGGACTTATACAATGAGCAGTTCTTC.

CDR3 DNA sequence: TGCAGCACCCGGACTAGCGGGGGCGAGACCCAGTACTTC. This codes for CSTRTSGGETQYF. The chain couples TRBV29-1 to TRBJ2-5; 13 bases map to TRBD2. CDR1 and CDR2 from the germline V gene are SQVTM and ANQGSEA. Trimming took 8 bases from V and 5 from J; bases not matched to a gene: 5. This CDR3 spans 13 amino acids.

The chain employs TRBV5-1 and TRBJ1-2; 7 nucleotides agree with TRBD1. V gave up 1 base and J gave up 4 bases; unmatched junction bases: 4. Germline values: CDR1 SGHRS, CDR2 YFSETQ. CDR3 length equals 14 residues. The CDR3 sequence is CASSLSGTAYGYTF. The CDR3, as DNA: TGCGCCAGCAGCTTGTCTGGGACAGCCTATGGCTACACCTTC.

This CDR3 is CASSLSGTDYNEQFF. In nucleotides, the CDR3 is TGTGCCAGCAGCCTATCCGGGACAGATTACAATGAGCAGTTCTTC. This chain links TRBV25-1 with TRBJ2-1; 7 positions agree with TRBD1. V dropped 6 bases and J dropped 4; count of bases not matched to a gene: 9. Germline V gives CDR1 MGHDK, CDR2 SYGVNS. The CDR3 runs to 15 residues.

V gene TRBV27 combines with J gene TRBJ1-6, with TRBD1 identical over 7 bases. The CDR3 length is 15 residues. Germline V lookup: CDR1 MNHEY, CDR2 SMNVEV (reference sequence). Trimming removed 3 bases from V and 8 bases from J; junction bases left unmatched: 7. The CDR3 is CASSFGTGVYSPLHF. The CDR3 nucleotides read TGTGCCAGCAGTTTTGGCACAGGGGTGTATTCACCCCTCCACTTT.

The chain employs TRBV4-2 and TRBJ2-5, with 14 nucleotides matching TRBD2. Trimming took 4 bases from V and 2 from J; bases not matched to a gene: 0. CDR3 length: 15 amino acids. The germline gives CDR1 LGHNA, CDR2 YNFKEQ. The CDR3 sequence: CASSRTSGGQETQYF. In DNA, the CDR3 is TGTGCCAGCAGCCGGACTAGCGGGGGGCAAGAGACCCAGTACTTC.